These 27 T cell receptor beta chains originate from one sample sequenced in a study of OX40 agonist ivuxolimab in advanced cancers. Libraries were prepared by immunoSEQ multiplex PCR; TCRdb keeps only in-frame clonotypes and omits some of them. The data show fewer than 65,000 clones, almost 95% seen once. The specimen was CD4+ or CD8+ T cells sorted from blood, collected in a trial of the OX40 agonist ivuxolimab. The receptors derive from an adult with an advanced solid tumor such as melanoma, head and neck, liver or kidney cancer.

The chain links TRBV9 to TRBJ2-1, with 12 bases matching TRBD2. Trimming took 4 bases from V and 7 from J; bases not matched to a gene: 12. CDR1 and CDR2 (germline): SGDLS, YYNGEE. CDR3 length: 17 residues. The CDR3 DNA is TGTGCCAGCAGCACAGATGGGACTAGCGGGCGGGGGAATGAGCAGTTCTTC. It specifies CASSTDGTSGRGNEQFF.

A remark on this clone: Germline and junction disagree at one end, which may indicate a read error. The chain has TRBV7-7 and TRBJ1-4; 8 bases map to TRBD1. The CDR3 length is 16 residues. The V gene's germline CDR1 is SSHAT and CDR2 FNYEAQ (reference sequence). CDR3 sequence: CASSSDRVEANEKLFF. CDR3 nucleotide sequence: TGTGCTAGCAGCTCGGACAGGGTTGAAGCTAATGAAAAACTGTTTTTT.

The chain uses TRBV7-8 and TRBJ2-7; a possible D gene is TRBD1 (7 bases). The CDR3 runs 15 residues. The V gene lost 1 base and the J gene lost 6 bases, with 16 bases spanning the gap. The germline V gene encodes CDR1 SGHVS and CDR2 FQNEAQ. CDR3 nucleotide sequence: TGTGCCAGCAGCTTAGAGGGGGCGGGGTCTGCCGAGCAGTACTTC. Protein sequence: CASSLEGAGSAEQYF.

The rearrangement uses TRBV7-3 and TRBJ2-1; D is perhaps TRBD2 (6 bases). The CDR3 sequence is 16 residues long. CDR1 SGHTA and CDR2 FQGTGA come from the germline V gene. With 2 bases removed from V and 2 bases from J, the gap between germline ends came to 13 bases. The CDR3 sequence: CASSLAAGIPYNEQFF. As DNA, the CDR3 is TGTGCCAGCAGCTTAGCGGCGGGGATACCCTACAATGAGCAGTTCTTC.

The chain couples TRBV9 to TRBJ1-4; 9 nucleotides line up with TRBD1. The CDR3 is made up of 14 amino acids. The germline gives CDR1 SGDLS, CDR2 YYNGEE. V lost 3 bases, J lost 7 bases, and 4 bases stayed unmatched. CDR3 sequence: CASSETGGIEKLFF. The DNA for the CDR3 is TGTGCCAGCAGCGAGACAGGGGGTATTGAAAAACTGTTTTTT. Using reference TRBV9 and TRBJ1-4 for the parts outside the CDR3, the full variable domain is DSGVTQTPKHLITATGQRVTLRCSPRSGDLSVYWYQQSLDQGLQFLIQYYNGEERAKGNILERFSAQQFPDLHSELNLSSLELGDSALYFCASSETGGIEKLFFGSGTQLSVL.

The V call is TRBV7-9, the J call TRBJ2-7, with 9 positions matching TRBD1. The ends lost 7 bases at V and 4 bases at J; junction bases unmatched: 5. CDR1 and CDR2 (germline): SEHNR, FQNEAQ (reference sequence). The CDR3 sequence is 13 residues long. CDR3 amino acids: CASNAGTGYEQYF. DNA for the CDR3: TGTGCCAGCAACGCCGGGACAGGGTACGAGCAGTACTTC.

CDR3 nucleotide sequence: TGTGCCAGCAGAGATCCGGGACAGACTCACACCGGGGAGCTGTTTTTT. Its protein product is CASRDPGQTHTGELFF. The J gene is TRBJ2-2, the V gene TRBV6-6; 7 bases align to TRBD1. V lost 6 bases to trimming and J lost 3 bases; unmatched junction nucleotides: 10. Germline assignment: CDR1 MNHNY and CDR2 SVGAGI (reference sequence). CDR3 length: 16 amino acids.

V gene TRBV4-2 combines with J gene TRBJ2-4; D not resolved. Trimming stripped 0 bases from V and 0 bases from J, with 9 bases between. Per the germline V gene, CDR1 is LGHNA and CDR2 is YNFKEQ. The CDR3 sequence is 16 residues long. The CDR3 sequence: CASSQEKIGAKNIQYF. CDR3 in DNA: TGTGCCAGCAGCCAAGAGAAGATTGGAGCCAAAAACATTCAGTACTTC.

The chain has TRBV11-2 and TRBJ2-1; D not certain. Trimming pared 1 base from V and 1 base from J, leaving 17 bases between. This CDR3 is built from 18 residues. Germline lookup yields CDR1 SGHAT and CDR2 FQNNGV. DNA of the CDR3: TGTGCCAGCAGCTTAGCAGGTAACAGAAGCCCTTCCTACAATGAGCAGTTCTTC. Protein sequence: CASSLAGNRSPSYNEQFF.

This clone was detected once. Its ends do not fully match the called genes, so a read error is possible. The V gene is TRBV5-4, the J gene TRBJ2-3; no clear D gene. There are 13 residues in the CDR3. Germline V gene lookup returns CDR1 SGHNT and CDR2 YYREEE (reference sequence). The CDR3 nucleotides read TGTGCCGGCAGCTTAGGTGGCACAGATACGCAGTATTTT. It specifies CAGSLGGTDTQYF.

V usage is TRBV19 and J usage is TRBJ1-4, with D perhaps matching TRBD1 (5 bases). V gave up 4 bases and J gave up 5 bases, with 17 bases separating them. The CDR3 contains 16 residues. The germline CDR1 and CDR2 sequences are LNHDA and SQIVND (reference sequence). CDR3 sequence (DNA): TGTGCCAGTAGTACGACCCTGACAGCTTTGAATGAAAAACTGTTTTTT. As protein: CASSTTLTALNEKLFF.

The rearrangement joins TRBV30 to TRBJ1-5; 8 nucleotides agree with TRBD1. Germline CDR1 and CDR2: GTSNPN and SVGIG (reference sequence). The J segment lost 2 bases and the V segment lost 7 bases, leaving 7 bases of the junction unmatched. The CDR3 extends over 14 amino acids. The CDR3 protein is CAYTRTGRNQPQHF. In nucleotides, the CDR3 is TGTGCCTATACAAGGACAGGGCGCAATCAGCCCCAGCATTTT. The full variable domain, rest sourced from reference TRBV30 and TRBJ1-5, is SQTIHQWPATLVQPVGSPLSLECTVEGTSNPNLYWYRQAAGRGLQLLFYSVGIGQISSEVPQNLSASRPQDRQFILSSKKLLLSDSGFYLCAYTRTGRNQPQHFGDGTRLSIL.

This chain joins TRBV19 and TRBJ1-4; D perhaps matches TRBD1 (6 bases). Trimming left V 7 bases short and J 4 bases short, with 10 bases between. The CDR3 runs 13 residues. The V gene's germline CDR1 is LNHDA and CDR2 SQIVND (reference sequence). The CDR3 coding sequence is TGTGCCAGTAAGGAGGGGGTTAATGAAAAACTGTTTTTT. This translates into CASKEGVNEKLFF.

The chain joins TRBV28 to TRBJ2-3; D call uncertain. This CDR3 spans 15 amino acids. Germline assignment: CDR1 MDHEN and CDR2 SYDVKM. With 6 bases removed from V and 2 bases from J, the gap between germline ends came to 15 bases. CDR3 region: CASRHTRLFTDTQYF. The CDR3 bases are TGTGCCAGCAGACACACCCGATTATTCACAGATACGCAGTATTTT.

CDR3 sequence reads: CASSATSGPQNEQFF. The DNA for the CDR3 is TGTGCCAGCAGCGCGACTAGCGGGCCCCAAAATGAGCAGTTCTTC. The V and J genes are TRBV9 and TRBJ2-1; 10 bases match TRBD2. CDR1 is SGDLS and CDR2 is YYNGEE in the germline V gene. This CDR3 region has 15 residues. J lost 7 bases, V lost 3 bases, and 7 bases had no gene match.

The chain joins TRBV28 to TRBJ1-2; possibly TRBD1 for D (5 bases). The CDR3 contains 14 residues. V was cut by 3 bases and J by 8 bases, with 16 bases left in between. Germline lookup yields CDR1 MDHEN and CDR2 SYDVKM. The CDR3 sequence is CASSLGGTSGGYTF. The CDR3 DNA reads TGTGCCAGCAGTTTGGGTGGGACTTCAGGAGGCTACACCTTC.

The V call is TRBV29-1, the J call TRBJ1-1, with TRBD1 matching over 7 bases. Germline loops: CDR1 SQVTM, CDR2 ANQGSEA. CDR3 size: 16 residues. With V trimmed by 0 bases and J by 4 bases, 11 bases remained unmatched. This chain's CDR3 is CSVEDRSGQGGTEAFF. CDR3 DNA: TGCAGCGTTGAAGATCGCTCGGGGCAGGGGGGCACTGAAGCTTTCTTT.

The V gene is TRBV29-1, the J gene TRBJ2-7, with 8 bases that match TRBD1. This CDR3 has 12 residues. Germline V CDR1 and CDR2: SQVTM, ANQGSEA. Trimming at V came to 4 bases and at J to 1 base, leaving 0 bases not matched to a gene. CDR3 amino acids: CSVGQGSYEQYF. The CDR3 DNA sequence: TGCAGCGTTGGACAGGGGTCCTACGAGCAGTACTTC.

The CDR3 coding sequence is TGTGCCATCAGTGAAGTAGGGTCCGGTGGAAACACCATATATTTT. Protein: CAISEVGSGGNTIYF. The genes are TRBV10-3 and TRBJ1-3; D unresolved. The V gene lost 3 bases and the J gene lost 3 bases, with 12 bases spanning the gap. Germline V gives CDR1 ENHRY, CDR2 SYGVKD. The CDR3 sequence is 15 residues long.

In nucleotides, the CDR3 is TGTGCCAGCAGTTACTTTGGGCCCGTCCCAAACAGTGAGCAGTTCTTC. Encoded protein: CASSYFGPVPNSEQFF. This rearrangement joins TRBV6-6 to TRBJ2-1; D unclear. Per germline, CDR1 MNHNY and CDR2 SVGAGI (reference sequence). Trimming shortened V by 1 base and J by 9 bases, and 19 bases separated the two germline ends. The CDR3 contains 16 residues.

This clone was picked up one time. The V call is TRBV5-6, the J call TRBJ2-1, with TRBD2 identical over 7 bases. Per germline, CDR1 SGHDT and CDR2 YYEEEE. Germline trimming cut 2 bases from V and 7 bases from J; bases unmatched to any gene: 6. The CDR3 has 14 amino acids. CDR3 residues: CASSFSSGLNEQFF. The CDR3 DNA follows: TGTGCCAGCAGCTTTTCTAGCGGTTTAAATGAGCAGTTCTTC.

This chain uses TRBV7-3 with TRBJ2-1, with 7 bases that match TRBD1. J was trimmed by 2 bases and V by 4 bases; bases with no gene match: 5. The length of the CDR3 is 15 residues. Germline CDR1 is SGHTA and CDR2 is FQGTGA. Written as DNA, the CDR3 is TGTGCCAGCAGCTCTGACAGGGAAACCTACAATGAGCAGTTCTTC. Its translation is CASSSDRETYNEQFF.

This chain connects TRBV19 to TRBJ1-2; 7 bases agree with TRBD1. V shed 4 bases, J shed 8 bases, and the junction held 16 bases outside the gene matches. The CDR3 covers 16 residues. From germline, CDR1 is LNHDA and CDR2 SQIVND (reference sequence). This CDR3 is CASSTPRDSRRLGYTF. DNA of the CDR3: TGTGCCAGTAGTACACCCCGGGACAGTAGGAGGTTGGGCTACACCTTC.

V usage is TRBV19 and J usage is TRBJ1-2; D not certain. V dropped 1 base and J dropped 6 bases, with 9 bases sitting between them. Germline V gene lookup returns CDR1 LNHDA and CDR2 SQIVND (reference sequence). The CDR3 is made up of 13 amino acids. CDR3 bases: TGTGCCAGTAGTATAGCAGCCGGGAATGGCTACACCTTC. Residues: CASSIAAGNGYTF.

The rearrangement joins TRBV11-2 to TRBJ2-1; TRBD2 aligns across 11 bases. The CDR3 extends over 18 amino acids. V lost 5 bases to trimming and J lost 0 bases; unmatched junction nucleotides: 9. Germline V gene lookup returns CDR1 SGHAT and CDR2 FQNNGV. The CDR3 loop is CASSGIGSGRASYNEQFF. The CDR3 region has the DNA TGTGCCAGCAGCGGCATTGGTAGCGGGAGGGCCTCCTACAATGAGCAGTTCTTC.

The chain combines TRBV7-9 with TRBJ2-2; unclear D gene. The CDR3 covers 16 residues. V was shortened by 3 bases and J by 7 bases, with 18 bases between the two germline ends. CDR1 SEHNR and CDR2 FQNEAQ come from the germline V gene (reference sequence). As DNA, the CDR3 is TGTGCCAGCAGCTTTCACAAGACCAGGTTAAGCGGGGAGCTGTTTTTT. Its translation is CASSFHKTRLSGELFF. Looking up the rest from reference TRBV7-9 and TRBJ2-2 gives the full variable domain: DTGVSQNPRHKITKRGQNVTFRCDPISEHNRLYWYRQTLGQGPEFLTYFQNEAQLEKSRLLSDRFSAERPKGSFSTLEIQRTEQGDSAMYLCASSFHKTRLSGELFFGEGSRLTVL.

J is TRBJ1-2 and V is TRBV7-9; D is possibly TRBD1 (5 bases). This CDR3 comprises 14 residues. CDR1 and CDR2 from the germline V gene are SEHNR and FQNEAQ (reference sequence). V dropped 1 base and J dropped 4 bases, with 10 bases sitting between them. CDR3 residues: CASSLVQGLYGYTF. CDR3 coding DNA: TGTGCCAGCAGCTTAGTGCAGGGCCTCTATGGCTACACCTTC.